These 28 T cell receptor beta chains originate from one sample sequenced in a study of blood T cell repertoires in COVID-19. Assay: immunoSEQ multiplex PCR; the TCRdb copy retains only in-frame clones and omits some. This sample has around 140,000 clones, with around nine tenths found just once. Sample: peripheral blood. These receptors all come from a man aged 55-75 years with active or convalescent COVID-19.

This clone was found once. The rearrangement joins TRBV19 to TRBJ1-2, with no clear D. The CDR3 contains 11 residues. CDR1 LNHDA and CDR2 SQIVND come from the germline V gene (reference sequence). Trimming removed 4 bases at V and 5 bases at J, with 5 bases between. In nucleotides, the CDR3 is TGTGCCAGTAGTAGGGAGTATGGCTACACCTTC. It yields the protein CASSREYGYTF.

The rearrangement uses TRBV19 and TRBJ1-1; D is uncertain. Germline lookup yields CDR1 LNHDA and CDR2 SQIVND (reference sequence). Trimming stripped 8 bases from V and 11 bases from J, with 9 bases between. The CDR3 totals 9 residues. CDR3 protein: CASGREAFF. For the CDR3, the DNA is TGTGCCAGTGGCCGGGAGGCTTTCTTT.

The genes are TRBV5-4 and TRBJ2-2; 10 bases are a match to TRBD1. Per the germline V gene, CDR1 is SGHNT and CDR2 is YYREEE (reference sequence). Germline trimming cut 6 bases from V and 3 bases from J; bases unmatched to any gene: 8. This CDR3 has 16 residues. For the CDR3, the DNA is TGTGCCAGCAAGACAGGGGGCCCTCTAGACACCGGGGAGCTGTTTTTT. This sequence encodes CASKTGGPLDTGELFF.

J is TRBJ2-5 and V is TRBV2; D is perhaps TRBD1 (6 bases). Per germline, CDR1 SNHLY and CDR2 FYNNEI. Trimming removed 3 bases from V and 4 bases from J, with 12 bases in between. There are 14 residues in the CDR3. This CDR3 is CASSDSRGAETQYF. In nucleotides, the CDR3 is TGTGCCAGCAGTGACAGCAGGGGCGCAGAGACCCAGTACTTC.

The chain employs TRBV20-1 and TRBJ1-5; D possibly corresponds to TRBD1 (5 bases). The CDR3 runs 14 residues. Germline V gene data show CDR1 as DFQATT and CDR2 as SNEGSKA (reference sequence). Trimming took off 3 bases at V and 4 bases at J, with 13 bases between the two ends. The CDR3 reads CSASRQLRNQPQHF. The CDR3 nucleotides read TGCAGTGCTAGTCGACAGCTAAGGAATCAGCCCCAGCATTTT.

The chain combines TRBV7-3 with TRBJ2-1, with 7 bases fitting TRBD1. The germline gives CDR1 SGHTA, CDR2 FQGTGA. The V gene end was trimmed by 5 bases and the J gene end by 6 bases; junction bases not matched to a gene: 10. The CDR3 has 15 amino acids. CDR3 in DNA: TGTGCCAGCAGCCCAACCAGGGACAGCTTCAATGAGCAGTTCTTC. As protein: CASSPTRDSFNEQFF.

The DNA of the CDR3 is TGTGCCAGCAGTGGAGAACTGGATCAGCCCCAGCATTTT. Translated, it gives CASSGELDQPQHF. The rearrangement links TRBV2 to TRBJ1-5; D gene unclear. V was shortened by 4 bases and J by 5 bases, with 9 bases between the two germline ends. This CDR3 has 13 amino acids. Germline V gene lookup returns CDR1 SNHLY and CDR2 FYNNEI.

This clone was counted once. This rearrangement joins TRBV4-2 to TRBJ2-7, with D hard to call. Looked up from germline, CDR1 is LGHNA and CDR2 is YNFKEQ. The CDR3 runs 13 residues. Trimming removed 0 bases from V and 3 bases from J, with 6 bases in between. The CDR3 DNA reads as TGTGCCAGCAGCCAAGAGGTCGGCTACGAGCAGTACTTC. Its translation is CASSQEVGYEQYF.

The chain links TRBV11-2 to TRBJ1-6; D is undetermined. Germline V lookup: CDR1 SGHAT, CDR2 FQNNGV. V dropped 5 bases and J dropped 15 bases, with 14 bases sitting between them. CDR3 length: 12 amino acids. CDR3 loop: CASSNAGQYLHF. The CDR3 DNA follows: TGTGCCAGCAGCAATGCAGGTCAATACCTCCACTTT.

This sequence joins TRBV4-2 and TRBJ2-2, with no clear D. The V and J ends lost 4 bases and 0 bases respectively, with 6 bases between them. From germline, CDR1 is LGHNA and CDR2 YNFKEQ. The CDR3 loop spans 14 amino acids. CDR3 sequence (DNA): TGTGCCAGCAGCCCCCTAGCGAACACCGGGGAGCTGTTTTTT. Its translation: CASSPLANTGELFF.

The chain uses TRBV3-1 (or the pseudogene TRBV3-2) and TRBJ2-1, with 8 bases matching TRBD2. Looked up from germline, CDR1 is LGHDT and CDR2 is YNNKEL (reference sequence). The CDR3 spans 14 residues. With 4 bases clipped from V and 9 bases from J, the junction kept 8 bases outside the gene matches. CDR3 coding DNA: TGTGCCAGCAGCCCCCGGGTAGCGGGGCTTGAGCAGTTCTTC. Translation: CASSPRVAGLEQFF.

V and J are TRBV6-5 and TRBJ1-2, with TRBD1 matching 7 bases. Losses at the gene ends were 6 bases for V and 6 bases for J; bases not matched to a gene: 4. This CDR3 comprises 12 residues. Germline V gene data show CDR1 as MNHEY and CDR2 as SVGAGI. Here the CDR3 reads CASSDRENGYTF. DNA for the CDR3: TGTGCCAGCAGCGACAGGGAAAATGGCTACACCTTC.

This chain links TRBV6-6 with TRBJ2-3; 10 nucleotides match TRBD2. CDR1 and CDR2 (germline): MNHNY, SVGAGI (reference sequence). The CDR3 runs to 14 residues. Trimming took 8 bases from V and 4 from J; bases not matched to a gene: 6. Here the CDR3 DNA reads TGTGCCAGCCACCCAGCGGGAGGGTCAGATACGCAGTATTTT. This translates into CASHPAGGSDTQYF.

The V and J genes are TRBV18 and TRBJ1-1, with 11 positions matching TRBD1. Per germline, CDR1 KGHSH and CDR2 LQKENI. V lost 1 base, J lost 3 bases, and 4 bases stayed unmatched. This CDR3 spans 16 amino acids. The DNA for the CDR3 is TGTGCCAGCTCACCACGGACAGGGGGCGCCGACACTGAAGCTTTCTTT. Translating it yields CASSPRTGGADTEAFF.

With respect to this clone: The same CDR3 can be traced to other DNA sequences in this sample. The V gene is TRBV7-3, the J gene TRBJ1-1; D possibly corresponds to TRBD1 (6 bases). The CDR3 consists of 13 residues. The germline V gene encodes CDR1 SGHTA and CDR2 FQGTGA. The V end was cut by 4 bases, the J end by 1 base, with 7 bases between. The CDR3 is CASSSQGNTEAFF. CDR3 DNA: TGTGCCAGCAGCTCACAGGGGAACACTGAAGCTTTCTTT. Using reference TRBV7-3 and TRBJ1-1 for the parts outside the CDR3, the full variable domain is GAGVSQTPSNKVTEKGKYVELRCDPISGHTALYWYRQSLGQGPEFLIYFQGTGAADDSGLPNDRFFAVRPEGSVSTLKIQRTERGDSAVYLCASSSQGNTEAFFGQGTRLTVV.

The chain's CDR3 is CASSFRTSGVETQYF. In DNA form, the CDR3 reads TGTGCCAGCAGCTTCAGGACTAGCGGGGTAGAGACCCAGTACTTC. The rearrangement joins TRBV5-6 to TRBJ2-5; 12 bases line up with TRBD2. The CDR3 extends over 15 amino acids. Germline V gene data show CDR1 as SGHDT and CDR2 as YYEEEE. Losses at the gene ends were 2 bases for V and 4 bases for J; bases not matched to a gene: 3.

In its sample, this clone was seen once. This chain connects TRBV19 to TRBJ2-2; 7 nucleotides align to TRBD1. This CDR3 has 17 amino acids. CDR1 is LNHDA and CDR2 is SQIVND in the germline V gene (reference sequence). Trimming removed 6 bases from V and 0 bases from J; junction bases left unmatched: 10. Here the CDR3 reads CASRTRQGRPNTGELFF. CDR3 nucleotide sequence: TGTGCCAGTAGAACACGACAGGGACGCCCGAACACCGGGGAGCTGTTTTTT.

V gene TRBV6-5 combines with J gene TRBJ2-7; a weak D match, TRBD2 (5 bases). Deletions cut 6 bases from V and 0 bases from J, with 12 bases between. The CDR3 consists of 14 residues. CDR1 and CDR2 from the germline V gene are MNHEY and SVGAGI. CDR3 sequence reads: CASRRADSSYEQYF. For the CDR3, the DNA is TGTGCCAGCAGGAGGGCCGATAGCTCCTACGAGCAGTACTTC.

The chain joins TRBV19 to TRBJ2-1, with TRBD2 matching over 10 bases. The germline V gene has CDR1 LNHDA and CDR2 SQIVND (reference sequence). The V gene end was trimmed by 3 bases and the J gene end by 2 bases; junction bases not matched to a gene: 1. CDR3 length: 15 amino acids. CDR3 sequence reads: CASSIGLAAYNEQFF. CDR3 nucleotides: TGTGCCAGTAGTATCGGACTAGCGGCCTACAATGAGCAGTTCTTC. Complete variable domain (other parts from reference TRBV19 and TRBJ2-1): DGGITQSPKYLFRKEGQNVTLSCEQNLNHDAMYWYRQDPGQGLRLIYYSQIVNDFQKGDIAEGYSVSREKKESFPLTVTSAQKNPTAFYLCASSIGLAAYNEQFFGPGTRLTVL.

The chain uses TRBV6-6 and TRBJ1-5, with D maybe TRBD1 (6 bases). The CDR3 length is 15 residues. The V gene's germline CDR1 is MNHNY and CDR2 SVGAGI (reference sequence). Trimming removed 2 bases at V and 2 bases at J, with 10 bases between. CDR3 in amino acids: CASSYEAGGNQPQHF. As DNA, the CDR3 is TGTGCCAGCAGTTACGAGGCAGGGGGCAATCAGCCCCAGCATTTT.

The V and J genes are TRBV7-3 and TRBJ2-3, with 13 positions matching TRBD2. V lost 1 base, J lost 1 base, and 2 bases stayed unmatched. Germline V gene sequence: CDR1 SGHTA, CDR2 FQGTGA. CDR3 size: 17 residues. As DNA, the CDR3 is TGTGCCAGCAGCTTAAAAGGACTAGCGGGGGGCACAGATACGCAGTATTTT. This translates into CASSLKGLAGGTDTQYF.

The chain links TRBV7-6 to TRBJ2-2, with a weak D call TRBD1 (5 bases). Deletions cut 5 bases from V and 7 bases from J, with 14 bases between. The length of the CDR3 is 14 residues. Per germline, CDR1 SGHVS and CDR2 FNYEAQ. CDR3 in DNA: TGTGCCAGCAGCCAGGGTAATCGAGGCGGGGAGCTGTTTTTT. Protein product: CASSQGNRGGELFF.

This chain links TRBV3-1 (or the pseudogene TRBV3-2) with TRBJ1-2; D not resolved. Trimming took off 0 bases at V and 3 bases at J, with 8 bases between the two ends. Germline V gives CDR1 LGHDT, CDR2 YNNKEL (reference sequence). The CDR3 covers 14 residues. In DNA, the CDR3 is TGTGCCAGCAGCCAAGACGGGGAGTACTATGGCTACACCTTC. This gives the protein CASSQDGEYYGYTF.

This clone was picked up one time. The chain employs TRBV28 and TRBJ2-7; a possible D gene is TRBD1 (5 bases). The germline V gene encodes CDR1 MDHEN and CDR2 SYDVKM. The CDR3 spans 13 residues. The germline V and J ends were trimmed by 5 bases and 2 bases, with 10 bases remaining between them. CDR3 protein: CASSLQAAYEQYF. DNA of the CDR3: TGTGCCAGCAGTCTACAGGCGGCCTACGAGCAGTACTTC. Looking up the rest from reference TRBV28 and TRBJ2-7 gives the full variable domain: DVKVTQSSRYLVKRTGEKVFLECVQDMDHENMFWYRQDPGLGLRLIYFSYDVKMKEKGDIPEGYSVSREKKERFSLILESASTNQTSMYLCASSLQAAYEQYFGPGTRLTVT.

The chain uses TRBV18 and TRBJ2-2, with D tentatively TRBD1 (6 bases). The germline V gene has CDR1 KGHSH and CDR2 LQKENI. This CDR3 region has 15 residues. Trimming pared 5 bases from V and 4 bases from J, leaving 14 bases between. The CDR3 DNA is TGTGCCAGCTCAGTAGAACAGGGCGGCACCGGGGAGCTGTTTTTT. Amino acids: CASSVEQGGTGELFF.

J is TRBJ2-3 and V is TRBV18, with D perhaps matching TRBD2 (6 bases). Germline V gene data show CDR1 as KGHSH and CDR2 as LQKENI. The CDR3 spans 13 residues. Trimming took off 6 bases at V and 1 base at J, with 8 bases between the two ends. CDR3 sequence: CASSSGGTDTQYF. Written as DNA, the CDR3 is TGTGCCAGCTCCTCGGGAGGCACAGATACGCAGTATTTT.

This sequence joins TRBV27 and TRBJ2-3, with D tentatively TRBD2 (7 bases). This CDR3 has 15 amino acids. V gave up 3 bases and J gave up 5 bases, with 15 bases separating them. CDR1 is MNHEY, CDR2 SMNVEV, per germline (reference sequence). The CDR3 is CASSFGGGGIDTQYF. The CDR3 DNA sequence: TGTGCCAGCAGTTTTGGCGGGGGCGGGATAGATACGCAGTATTTT.

Notes on this clone: Germline and junction disagree at one end, which may indicate a read error. V is TRBV13 and J is TRBJ1-2, with TRBD1 identical over 8 bases. In germline, CDR1 is PRHDT, CDR2 FYEKMQ (reference sequence). The CDR3 loop spans 14 amino acids. The CDR3 protein is CASSLGQGFDGYTF. As DNA, the CDR3 is TGTGCCAGCAGCCTAGGACAGGGTTTTGATGGCTACACCTTC.